What follows are 28 T cell receptor beta chains derived from one specimen sequenced in a study of blood T cells in healthy people across ages. A second PCR, run for about 7 to 11 cycles, used a sample-barcoded 5' primer plus a J-beta primer mix. TCRdb independently ran MiXCR on the 5' RACE reads; one entry per CDR3 protein. The sample contains over a million distinct CDR3 sequences, approximately 39% of which appear only once. The sample consisted of blood. These receptors originate from a woman aged 18-35 years in good health.

The chain couples TRBV14 to TRBJ2-2; D gene uncertain. V was pared by 0 bases and J by 4 bases, with 9 bases between. CDR1 is SGHDN, CDR2 FVKESK, per germline. CDR3 length: 15 amino acids. The CDR3: CASSQEAGITGELFF. The CDR3 bases are TGTGCCAGCAGCCAAGAAGCAGGTATCACCGGGGAGCTGTTTTTT.

The CDR3 sequence: CSVPGTGLGNEQFF. The CDR3 nucleotides are TGCAGCGTCCCCGGGACAGGACTCGGCAATGAGCAGTTCTTC. The chain uses TRBV29-1 and TRBJ2-1; 8 nucleotides align to TRBD1. This CDR3 is 14 amino acids long. The V and J ends lost 6 bases and 6 bases, in that order; junction bases with no gene match: 10. Germline CDR1 SQVTM, CDR2 ANQGSEA.

The chain joins TRBV14 to TRBJ1-4, with a weak D call TRBD1 (5 bases). The germline gives CDR1 SGHDN, CDR2 FVKESK. The CDR3 contains 14 residues. Trimming removed 4 bases from V and 7 bases from J, with 13 bases in between. Here the CDR3 DNA reads TGTGCCAGCAGCCCTCTACAGGAAGGTGAAAAACTGTTTTTT. This codes for CASSPLQEGEKLFF. The complete variable domain, with remaining parts taken from reference TRBV14 and TRBJ1-4, reads EAGVTQFPSHSVIEKGQTVTLRCDPISGHDNLYWYRRVMGKEIKFLLHFVKESKQDESGMPNNRFLAERTGGTYSTLKVQPAELEDSGVYFCASSPLQEGEKLFFGSGTQLSVL.

This clonotype was picked up a small number of times. CDR3 sequence reads: CASAGRSTDTQYF. CDR3 DNA sequence: TGTGCCAGCGCAGGGAGGAGCACAGATACGCAGTATTTT. The chain recombines TRBV12-3 or TRBV12-4 with TRBJ2-3; weak D call: TRBD2 (6 bases). V gave up 8 bases and J gave up 0 bases, with 9 bases separating them. CDR3 length: 13 residues.

The chain is built from TRBV6-2 or TRBV6-3 and TRBJ2-7, with 7 bases that match TRBD2. The J call could be wrong; TRBJ2-5 is a better fit for the DNA end. The CDR3 is 14 amino acids. Germline CDR1 and CDR2: MNHEY and SVGEGT. As DNA, the CDR3 is TGTGCCAGCAGTTATCGGACTAGTCAAGAGACCCAGTACTTC. Translating gives CASSYRTSQETQYF.

CDR3 protein: CAIRGTSSYNEQYF. CDR3 nucleotides: TGTGCCATCAGGGGGACTAGCTCTTACAATGAGCAGTACTTC. This chain connects TRBV10-3 to TRBJ2-7; 9 nucleotides line up with TRBD2. Looked up from germline, CDR1 is ENHRY and CDR2 is SYGVKD. J lost 7 bases, V lost 6 bases, and 10 bases had no gene match. This CDR3 spans 14 amino acids.

The sample holds a few counts of this clonotype. This chain connects TRBV29-1 to TRBJ2-3; D is possibly TRBD2 (6 bases). The germline V gene has CDR1 SQVTM and CDR2 ANQGSEA. V was trimmed by 4 bases and J by 7 bases, leaving 18 bases between them. This CDR3 is built from 14 residues. In nucleotides, the CDR3 is TGCAGCGTTGCAGGGCTAGCGTTGGCAAATACGCAGTATTTT. Residues: CSVAGLALANTQYF.

The chain couples TRBV30 to TRBJ2-5, with 9 bases identical to TRBD1. This CDR3 comprises 15 residues. In germline, CDR1 is GTSNPN, CDR2 SVGIG (reference sequence). The J segment lost 0 bases and the V segment lost 8 bases, leaving 10 bases of the junction unmatched. The CDR3 loop reads CAGAPGQGNQETQYF. The CDR3 DNA sequence: TGTGCCGGCGCTCCGGGACAGGGCAACCAAGAGACCCAGTACTTC.

Only a few counts were recorded for this clonotype. The rearrangement joins TRBV7-9 to TRBJ2-7; 9 nucleotides line up with TRBD1. CDR3 length: 17 residues. CDR1 is SEHNR and CDR2 is FQNEAQ in the germline V gene (reference sequence). The trim removed 5 bases at V and 5 bases at J, leaving 16 bases unmatched. CDR3 bases: TGTGCCAGCAGCACCCGTAAAGGAGACAGGGGGTTTCACGAGCAGTACTTC. Protein sequence: CASSTRKGDRGFHEQYF.

The chain uses TRBV29-1 and TRBJ2-1, with 11 bases lining up with TRBD2. Germline CDR1 is SQVTM and CDR2 is ANQGSEA. The V gene end was trimmed by 8 bases and the J gene end by 7 bases; junction bases not matched to a gene: 13. This CDR3 contains 15 residues. The CDR3 here is CSLRLAGTLGNEQFF. The CDR3, as DNA: TGCAGCCTCAGACTAGCGGGAACCCTGGGTAATGAGCAGTTCTTC.

V is TRBV5-6 and J is TRBJ2-3; 11 bases line up with TRBD2. The CDR3 length is 16 residues. The germline V gene encodes CDR1 SGHDT and CDR2 YYEEEE. J was trimmed by 4 bases and V by 4 bases; bases with no gene match: 8. The CDR3 coding sequence is TGTGCCAGCAGCGCGGTAGCGGGAGGGCCTGCAGATACGCAGTATTTT. Protein: CASSAVAGGPADTQYF. Supplemented by reference TRBV5-6 and TRBJ2-3, the full variable domain reads DAGVTQSPTHLIKTRGQQVTLRCSPKSGHDTVSWYQQALGQGPQFIFQYYEEEERQRGNFPDRFSGHQFPNYSSELNVNALLLGDSALYLCASSAVAGGPADTQYFGPGTRLTVL.

This clonotype was observed a handful of times. The J gene is TRBJ1-1, the V gene TRBV12-3 or TRBV12-4, with D possibly being TRBD1 (5 bases). V lost 5 bases and J 6 bases, leaving 19 bases between the germline ends. CDR3 length equals 15 residues. The CDR3 coding sequence is TGTGCCAGCAGTCGACGGAGGGGTCAGGGCGCTGAAGCTTTCTTT. Its protein product is CASSRRRGQGAEAFF.

The genes are TRBV6-1 and TRBJ2-1, with D maybe TRBD1 (5 bases). Germline assignment: CDR1 MNHNS and CDR2 SASEGT. Deletions cut 7 bases from V and 3 bases from J, with 16 bases between. CDR3 length equals 15 residues. In DNA form, the CDR3 reads TGTGCCAGCATCCCGGCCGACAGCGACTACAATGAGCAGTTCTTC. Translated: CASIPADSDYNEQFF.

This sequence joins TRBV29-1 and TRBJ1-1; D is undetermined. The V end was cut by 2 bases, the J end by 4 bases, with 11 bases between. The CDR3 length is 13 residues. CDR1 and CDR2 (germline): SQVTM, ANQGSEA. The CDR3 spells CSVEPPGFTEAFF. The CDR3, as DNA: TGCAGCGTTGAACCCCCGGGATTCACTGAAGCTTTCTTT.

This clonotype appeared a few times. This sequence joins TRBV20-1 and TRBJ2-7; D gene ambiguous. Per the germline V gene, CDR1 is DFQATT and CDR2 is SNEGSKA (reference sequence). V lost 2 bases to trimming and J lost 7 bases, with 9 bases between them. CDR3 length: 11 residues. CDR3 coding DNA: TGCAGTGCTAGAAGCCCTGTTGAGCAGTACTTC. Its translation: CSARSPVEQYF.

There are a few counts of this clonotype. CDR3 sequence reads: CASRSLVGNQPQHF. The CDR3 DNA reads TGTGCCAGCAGATCCCTCGTGGGGAATCAGCCCCAGCATTTT. The V and J genes are TRBV27 and TRBJ1-5; D is uncertain. The germline CDR1 and CDR2 sequences are MNHEY and SMNVEV (reference sequence). V lost 6 bases to trimming and J lost 4 bases, with 13 bases between them. This CDR3 contains 14 residues.

This clonotype was observed many times. The rearrangement joins TRBV2 to TRBJ2-3; no clear D. V lost 8 bases and J lost 3, with 9 bases in between. The CDR3 is made up of 12 amino acids. Germline V CDR1 and CDR2: SNHLY, FYNNEI. This CDR3 reads CASSDQTDTQYF. The DNA for the CDR3 is TGTGCCAGCTCGGACCAAACAGATACGCAGTATTTT.

This chain uses TRBV20-1 with TRBJ1-5; the D gene is possibly TRBD1 (5 bases). This CDR3 contains 14 residues. Germline V gene data show CDR1 as DFQATT and CDR2 as SNEGSKA (reference sequence). V gave up 3 bases and J gave up 3 bases, with 12 bases separating them. Here the CDR3 DNA reads TGCAGTGCTAGGGGCTACAGGTCCAATCAGCCCCAGCATTTT. Encoded protein: CSARGYRSNQPQHF.

The J gene is TRBJ2-7, the V gene TRBV20-1; TRBD2 aligns across 7 bases. V trimming: 3 bases; J trimming: 5 bases; junction bases outside the gene matches: 13. CDR3 length equals 15 residues. Germline V gene sequence: CDR1 DFQATT, CDR2 SNEGSKA (reference sequence). The CDR3 loop reads CSASPPGGSFDEQYF. The CDR3 region has the DNA TGCAGTGCTAGCCCCCCCGGGGGGAGTTTTGACGAGCAGTACTTC.

This clonotype appeared a few times. The V call is TRBV3-1, the J call TRBJ2-1; 8 bases are a match to TRBD2. The DNA end lines up better with TRBJ2-7; the J call may be wrong. Germline V gives CDR1 LGHDT, CDR2 YNNKEL (reference sequence). This CDR3 comprises 16 residues. The DNA of the CDR3 is TGTGCCAGCAGCCAGGATAGCGGGGTCTCCTACAATGAGCAGTACTTC. Protein: CASSQDSGVSYNEQYF.

This chain uses TRBV3-1 with TRBJ2-5, with D possibly TRBD1 on 6 matching bases. CDR3 length: 15 amino acids. Deletions cut 7 bases from V and 4 bases from J, with 19 bases between. Looked up from germline, CDR1 is LGHDT and CDR2 is YNNKEL (reference sequence). CDR3 sequence reads: CASKEGGVSSETQYF. The CDR3 bases are TGTGCCAGCAAGGAAGGGGGAGTGAGTTCAGAGACCCAGTACTTC.

The chain is built from TRBV6-1 and TRBJ2-4, with 9 bases lining up with TRBD1. CDR1 and CDR2 from the germline V gene are MNHNS and SASEGT. The CDR3 has 12 amino acids. Trimming cost V 8 bases and J 7 bases; bases outside gene matches: 3. CDR3 loop: CASGDRVNIQYF. Written as DNA, the CDR3 is TGTGCCAGCGGGGACAGGGTTAACATTCAGTACTTC.

The chain uses TRBV7-2 and TRBJ2-2; D unresolved. The V and J ends lost 2 bases and 2 bases respectively, with 6 bases between them. This CDR3 is 14 amino acids long. The germline V gene encodes CDR1 SGHTA and CDR2 FQGNSA. CDR3 nucleotides: TGTGCCAGCAGCTTATGGAGAAACACCGGGGAGCTGTTTTTT. Residues: CASSLWRNTGELFF.

The genes are TRBV6-1 and TRBJ1-6; D unresolved. CDR1 and CDR2 (germline): MNHNS, SASEGT. V was clipped by 3 bases and J by 7 bases, with 7 bases between them. The CDR3 runs 13 residues. CDR3 amino acids: CASSEEPNSPLHF. The CDR3 DNA follows: TGTGCCAGCAGTGAGGAGCCGAATTCACCCCTCCACTTT.

The rearrangement uses TRBV7-2 and TRBJ1-5; D might be TRBD1 (5 bases). The CDR3 spans 15 residues. Germline V CDR1 and CDR2: SGHTA, FQGNSA. V lost 5 bases and J 4 bases, leaving 15 bases between the germline ends. DNA of the CDR3: TGTGCCAGCAGCCTCAATTGGGGGTCGAATCAGCCCCAGCATTTT. Its translation is CASSLNWGSNQPQHF.

This clonotype was found a few times. The chain combines TRBV12-3 or TRBV12-4 with TRBJ2-6, with D possibly being TRBD1 or TRBD2 (5 bases each). V was trimmed by 0 bases and J by 5 bases, leaving 11 bases between them. The CDR3 loop spans 16 amino acids. DNA of the CDR3: TGTGCCAGCAGTTTAGCGGGACCTTTTTGGGCCAACGTCCTGACTTTC. It specifies CASSLAGPFWANVLTF.

This clonotype was found once. The chain couples TRBV7-2 to TRBJ2-4; 12 bases are a match to TRBD2. This CDR3 spans 14 amino acids. The germline CDR1 and CDR2 sequences are SGHTA and FQGNSA. J gave up 11 bases and V 5 bases, and 7 bases lay outside the gene matches. Here the CDR3 DNA reads TGTGCCAGCAGCGAACTAGCGGGAGGAGGGTTTCAGTACTTC. It is translated as CASSELAGGGFQYF.

V is TRBV12-3 or TRBV12-4 and J is TRBJ2-3; D might be TRBD2 (6 bases). V lost 6 bases and J 2 bases, leaving 9 bases between the germline ends. The CDR3 has 13 residues. CDR3 protein: CASRVAATDTQYF. In nucleotides, the CDR3 is TGTGCCAGCAGAGTAGCGGCCACAGATACGCAGTATTTT.